This T cell receptor (beta chain) came from a study of beta chain features in type 1 diabetes. On the study more broadly: Similarity in age, gender and cell yields was seen between patients and healthy donors. Study conclusions and caveats: In type 1 diabetes patients, VDJ junctions had fewer insertions; deletions at these junctions were more frequent. Shorter TCRB CDR3s, moderately but significantly so, marked every one of the four CD4+ subsets in Type 1 diabetes patients.

The germline gives CDR1 SGHAT, CDR2 FQNNGV. There are 14 residues in the CDR3. The junction had 6 bases not matched to a gene; V was cut back by 5 bases and J by 3 bases. A few counts support this clone. Its antigen is currently unknown. A single heparinised blood sample, averaging approximately 110 mL, was obtained per donor. Reverse transcribing all isolated RNA meant expressed TCRB transcripts were sequenced. Profiled with immunoSEQ multiplex PCR; TCRdb holds only in-frame clones, not every one. The repertoire has about 240,000 clones, roughly 14% of them found once; the top ten carry about 0.019%. The chain combines TRBV11-2 with TRBJ1-2; 7 bases agree with TRBD1. This clonotype was obtained from a man in his thirties or forties with type 1 diabetes. Sequences were obtained from naive CD4+ T cells from blood. CDR3 nucleotide sequence: TGTGCCAGCAGCCCGGGACAGTTGGACTATGGCTACACCTTC. This encodes CASSPGQLDYGYTF.